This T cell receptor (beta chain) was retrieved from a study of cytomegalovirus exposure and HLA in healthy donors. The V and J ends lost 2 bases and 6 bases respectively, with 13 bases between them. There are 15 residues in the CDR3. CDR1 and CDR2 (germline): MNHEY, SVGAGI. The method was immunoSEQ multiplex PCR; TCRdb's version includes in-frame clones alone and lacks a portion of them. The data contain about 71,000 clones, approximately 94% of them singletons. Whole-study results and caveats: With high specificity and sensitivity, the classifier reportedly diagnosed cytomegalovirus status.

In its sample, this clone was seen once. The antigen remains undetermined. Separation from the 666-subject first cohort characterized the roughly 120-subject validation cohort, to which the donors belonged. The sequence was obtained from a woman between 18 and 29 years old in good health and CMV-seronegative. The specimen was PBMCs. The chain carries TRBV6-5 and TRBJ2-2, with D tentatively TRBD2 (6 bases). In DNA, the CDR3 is TGTGCCAGCAGTTACCTGGCGGGAAATGCCGGGGAGCTGTTTTTT. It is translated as CASSYLAGNAGELFF.